This TCR beta chain was retrieved from a study of vaccination effects on CD4 cells after COVID-19. The data were produced by immunoSEQ multiplex PCR, yet TCRdb's version contains in-frame clones alone and is incomplete. The repertoire consists of around 45,000 clones, with 76% occurring once and the leading ten covering about 12%. This clone has only a few counts. Its cognate antigen is unknown. CDR1 is SGHNT and CDR2 is YENEEA in the germline V gene. The ends were cut back, 5 bases at V and 2 bases at J, with 12 bases in the middle. The CDR3 covers 15 residues. Cells that had been cultured for less than 13 days were the source of isolated CD4+ T cells.

This TCR derives from a human donor who had a prior SARS-CoV-2 infection. The J gene is TRBJ2-2, the V gene TRBV11-3; D perhaps matches TRBD1 (6 bases). The sample here was CD4+ T cells from PBMCs cultured without peptide, taken before COVID-19 vaccination. CDR3 protein: CASSLDRINTGELFF. For the CDR3, the DNA is TGTGCCAGCAGCCTGGACAGAATAAACACCGGGGAGCTGTTTTTT.